Reported below is one T cell receptor (beta chain). Its antigen is not identified. J lost 5 bases, V lost 1 base, and 16 bases had no gene match. The CDR3 extends over 17 amino acids. Looked up from germline, CDR1 is DFQATT and CDR2 is SNEGSKA (reference sequence). The data were taken from a study of blood T cells in healthy people across ages. Findings of the study overall: Relative to aged donors, long-lived donors carried more naive CD4+ cells and displayed higher diversity. In these data, TCR beta diversity tracked strongly with naive T cell percentage.

Per sample, at least 6 micrograms of total RNA were extracted. Together with a sample-barcoded 5' primer, a J-beta primer mix was included in a second PCR lasting about 6 to 12 cycles. MiXCR, run by TCRdb on the 5' RACE reads, gives a single entry per CDR3 protein. Of under 2,000,000 distinct CDR3 sequences listed, just under 50% were seen once; the top ten hold over 2%. The V gene is TRBV20-1, the J gene TRBJ1-2, with 7 bases identical to TRBD1. The source of this sequence is a woman aged 40 to 49 in good health. Sequencing was performed on blood. The CDR3 nucleotides are TGCAGTGCTAGAGTCGGAGGTATTCGGGACAGATCATATGGCTACACCTTC. This sequence encodes CSARVGGIRDRSYGYTF.